Each of the 10 T cell receptor beta chains below was sequenced from the same sample in a study of cytomegalovirus exposure and HLA in healthy donors. The PCR employed 60 Vbeta primers together with 13 Jbeta primers. Sequencing was performed with immunoSEQ multiplex PCR; in TCRdb, only in-frame clones are kept and a portion is missing. The repertoire includes about 140,000 clones, roughly four fifths of them detected once, and roughly 4.6% sits in the top ten. Input material: PBMCs. Receptors originate from a woman aged 45-59 years in good health and CMV-seronegative.

About this clone itself: The identical CDR3 is also encoded by other nucleotide sequences in the sample. CDR3 amino acids: CASSLVDQPQHF. CDR3 nucleotides: TGTGCCAGCAGCTTGGTCGATCAGCCCCAGCATTTT. The V call is TRBV5-8, the J call TRBJ1-5; D is ambiguous. The length of the CDR3 is 12 residues. Per the germline V gene, CDR1 is SGHTS and CDR2 is YDEGEE. V gave up 0 bases and J gave up 5 bases, with 3 bases separating them.

The V and J genes are TRBV9 and TRBJ1-1; D call uncertain. Per germline, CDR1 SGDLS and CDR2 YYNGEE. The V gene lost 0 bases and the J gene lost 0 bases, with 12 bases spanning the gap. The CDR3 totals 16 residues. The DNA of the CDR3 is TGTGCCAGCAGCGTAGCTATTGGAGCCCTGAACACTGAAGCTTTCTTT. It translates to CASSVAIGALNTEAFF.

This chain joins TRBV2 and TRBJ1-4, with D tentatively TRBD1 (5 bases). This CDR3 has 15 residues. The germline V gene encodes CDR1 SNHLY and CDR2 FYNNEI. Trimming pared 5 bases from V and 11 bases from J, leaving 21 bases between. CDR3 amino acids: CASSSRQPVRSKLFF. The DNA for the CDR3 is TGTGCCAGCAGTTCTAGACAGCCTGTCCGCTCGAAACTGTTTTTT.

The rearrangement uses TRBV6-4 and TRBJ1-5; D is unclear. Germline values: CDR1 MRHNA, CDR2 SNTAGT. Deletions cut 10 bases from V and 4 bases from J, with 2 bases between. The CDR3 runs 9 residues. The CDR3 DNA sequence: TGTGCCACTAATCAGCCCCAGCATTTT. It yields the protein CATNQPQHF.

The rearrangement links TRBV6-5 to TRBJ2-3, with 8 bases identical to TRBD1. V was clipped by 0 bases and J by 7 bases; unmatched bases: 6. The CDR3 has 15 residues. Germline loops: CDR1 MNHEY, CDR2 SVGAGI. CDR3 residues: CASSYSTGDANTQYF. CDR3 sequence (DNA): TGTGCCAGCAGTTACTCGACAGGGGATGCAAATACGCAGTATTTT.

In its sample, this clone was seen once. The V and J genes are TRBV14 and TRBJ2-1; 7 bases map to TRBD1. Germline trimming cut 4 bases from V and 6 bases from J; bases unmatched to any gene: 9. This CDR3 comprises 15 residues. Germline lookup yields CDR1 SGHDN and CDR2 FVKESK. The CDR3 sequence is CASSPELGGGNEQFF. The CDR3 DNA sequence: TGTGCCAGCAGCCCCGAACTAGGGGGCGGCAATGAGCAGTTCTTC. Together with reference TRBV14 and TRBJ2-1, the CDR3 gives the full variable domain: EAGVTQFPSHSVIEKGQTVTLRCDPISGHDNLYWYRRVMGKEIKFLLHFVKESKQDESGMPNNRFLAERTGGTYSTLKVQPAELEDSGVYFCASSPELGGGNEQFFGPGTRLTVL.

The chain joins TRBV19 to TRBJ2-7; 8 nucleotides match TRBD1. Germline trimming cut 4 bases from V and 6 bases from J; bases unmatched to any gene: 8. The CDR3 is 14 residues long. Germline assignment: CDR1 LNHDA and CDR2 SQIVND (reference sequence). The chain's CDR3 is CASSTGTGRGEQYF. CDR3 nucleotides: TGTGCCAGTAGTACCGGGACAGGAAGGGGCGAGCAGTACTTC.

This rearrangement joins TRBV9 to TRBJ2-1; D is possibly TRBD1 (6 bases). Germline V gene data show CDR1 as SGDLS and CDR2 as YYNGEE. CDR3 length: 15 residues. The ends were cut back, 4 bases at V and 1 base at J, with 12 bases in the middle. CDR3 in DNA: TGTGCCAGCAGCTCCGCCGGGACATCCTACAATGAGCAGTTCTTC. Translated, it gives CASSSAGTSYNEQFF.

The V call is TRBV19, the J call TRBJ1-2; D may be TRBD1 (5 bases). The germline gives CDR1 LNHDA, CDR2 SQIVND (reference sequence). V was pared by 6 bases and J by 4 bases, with 15 bases between. CDR3 length: 14 amino acids. The CDR3, as DNA: TGTGCCAGTAGCCGAGGGGAGGGAACCTATGGCTACACCTTC. It codes for CASSRGEGTYGYTF.

The rearrangement uses TRBV15 and TRBJ1-2, with a weak D call TRBD1 (5 bases). The germline V and J ends were trimmed by 4 bases and 6 bases, with 18 bases remaining between them. The CDR3 is made up of 15 amino acids. The germline CDR1 and CDR2 sequences are LNHNV and YYDKDF (reference sequence). The CDR3 reads CATSMPGTVGNGYTF. In DNA form, the CDR3 reads TGTGCCACCAGCATGCCCGGGACTGTTGGTAATGGCTACACCTTC.